The 13 T cell receptor beta chains reported below all come from one sample, sequenced in a study of blood T cells in healthy people across ages (dated by TCRdb to between 2014 and 2016). Library creation used 5' RACE. The sequencer listed for this sample is Illumina HiSeq 2500. A second PCR of about 6 to 12 cycles was performed with a sample-barcoded 5' primer and a J-beta primer mix. TCRdb cleaned the public reads at Q25 with fastp, built clones with MiXCR and kept in-frame beta chains. Merged by CDR3 protein, the rows form single entries marked with the most common genes and DNA. The sample yields 660,000 or so distinct CDR3 sequences; under 65% were counted once. Of the sample, 30% to 45% falls within the top ten clones. Sequenced: blood. Receptors originate from a man between 60 and 75 years old in good health.

This clonotype has more than one count but fewer than ten. The chain carries TRBV3-1 and TRBJ2-4, with D possibly called TRBD1 or TRBD2 (5 bases each). Trimming stripped 0 bases from V and 1 base from J, with 7 bases between. Germline loops: CDR1 LGHDT, CDR2 YNNKEL (reference sequence). The CDR3 runs 15 residues. The DNA for the CDR3 is TGTGCCAGCAGCCAAGAAGAGGGGGCCAAAAACATTCAGTACTTC. Its translation is CASSQEEGAKNIQYF. Combining the CDR3 with reference TRBV3-1 and TRBJ2-4 gives the whole variable domain DTAVSQTPKYLVTQMGNDKSIKCEQNLGHDTMYWYKQDSKKFLKIMFSYNNKELIINETVPNRFSPKSPDKAHLNLHINSLELGDSAVYFCASSQEEGAKNIQYFGAGTRLSVL.

The chain combines TRBV7-2 with TRBJ2-2, with 10 bases lining up with TRBD2. The trim removed 4 bases at V and 4 bases at J, leaving 12 bases unmatched. This CDR3 comprises 18 residues. CDR1 is SGHTA, CDR2 FQGNSA, per germline. CDR3 in DNA: TGTGCCAGCAGCTCATTCGGACTAGCGGCCCTTGGCACCGGGGAGCTGTTTTTT. It encodes CASSSFGLAALGTGELFF.

This chain joins TRBV7-2 and TRBJ2-1; no clear D gene. CDR3 length: 15 amino acids. V shed 5 bases and J shed 0 bases, with 11 bases lying between them. Germline assignment: CDR1 SGHTA and CDR2 FQGNSA. Here the CDR3 DNA reads TGTGCCAGCAGCACCAGCCCCTACTCCTACAATGAGCAGTTCTTC. Amino acids: CASSTSPYSYNEQFF.

The chain is built from TRBV3-1 and TRBJ2-6; 7 bases fit TRBD1. Germline trimming cut 1 base from V and 2 bases from J; bases unmatched to any gene: 5. CDR3 size: 17 residues. Germline loops: CDR1 LGHDT, CDR2 YNNKEL (reference sequence). Here the CDR3 DNA reads TGTGCCAGCAGCCAAGCGCACAGGGGCGCTGGGGCCAACGTCCTGACTTTC. Protein sequence: CASSQAHRGAGANVLTF.

This clonotype has more than one count but fewer than ten. The chain joins TRBV3-1 to TRBJ2-1; TRBD2 matches at 14 bases. Germline CDR1 LGHDT, CDR2 YNNKEL (reference sequence). The CDR3 consists of 14 residues. Trimming at V came to 9 bases and at J to 15 bases, leaving 13 bases not matched to a gene. In nucleotides, the CDR3 is TGTGCCAGTCACCCCGGGACTAGCGGGGGCCGGAGGTTCTTC. Amino acids: CASHPGTSGGRRFF.

This rearrangement joins TRBV6-5 to TRBJ2-7; weak D call: TRBD1 (6 bases). Germline V CDR1 and CDR2: MNHEY, SVGAGI. V shed 0 bases and J shed 1 base, with 10 bases lying between them. The CDR3 extends over 15 amino acids. CDR3 in amino acids: CASSYSSQGSYEQYF. The CDR3 DNA follows: TGTGCCAGCAGTTACTCGTCCCAGGGGTCCTACGAGCAGTACTTC.

The chain uses TRBV4-1 and TRBJ2-4; TRBD1 aligns across 10 bases. The CDR3 consists of 17 residues. Germline V gene sequence: CDR1 MGHRA, CDR2 YSYEKL. With V trimmed by 4 bases and J by 13 bases, 19 bases remained unmatched. The CDR3 nucleotides read TGCGCCAGCAGCCTTCGACCAGAGGGACAGGGGTTAGTCCAGCAGTACTTC. Translated: CASSLRPEGQGLVQQYF.

The chain joins TRBV20-1 to TRBJ2-1, with D perhaps being TRBD1 or TRBD2 (7 bases each). Germline loops: CDR1 DFQATT, CDR2 SNEGSKA (reference sequence). V lost 2 bases to trimming and J lost 2 bases, with 16 bases between them. The CDR3 sequence is 16 residues long. The CDR3 protein is CSARKSGGGTYNEQFF. CDR3 sequence (DNA): TGCAGTGCTAGAAAATCAGGGGGAGGGACCTACAATGAGCAGTTCTTC.

This clonotype occurred once. The chain employs TRBV20-1 and TRBJ2-5; maybe TRBD1 (5 bases). The last part of the DNA fits TRBJ2-7 better; the J call may be wrong. The germline V gene has CDR1 DFQATT and CDR2 SNEGSKA (reference sequence). This CDR3 is 11 amino acids long. The CDR3 reads CSARQYYEQYF. The CDR3 nucleotides are TGCAGTGCAAGACAGTACTACGAGCAGTACTTC.

This clonotype appeared once. The V gene is TRBV6-1, the J gene TRBJ2-5; D possibly corresponds to TRBD1 (5 bases). V lost 3 bases and J 2 bases, leaving 13 bases between the germline ends. There are 15 residues in the CDR3. Germline V gene data show CDR1 as MNHNS and CDR2 as SASEGT. In DNA form, the CDR3 reads TGTGCCAGCAGTGAGGGGCGTTTGACACAAGAGACCCAGTACTTC. Translation gives CASSEGRLTQETQYF.

The chain links TRBV27 to TRBJ2-2; TRBD2 agrees at 15 bases. Trimming took 5 bases from V and 6 from J; bases not matched to a gene: 7. Germline-derived CDR1 and CDR2 are MNHEY and SMNVEV (reference sequence). This CDR3 contains 17 residues. CDR3 in amino acids: CASSRPGLAGGSGELFF. In DNA, the CDR3 is TGTGCCAGCAGTCGTCCGGGACTAGCGGGGGGATCCGGGGAGCTGTTTTTT.

The rearrangement uses TRBV20-1 and TRBJ2-5, with D perhaps TRBD2 (5 bases). Germline V gives CDR1 DFQATT, CDR2 SNEGSKA (reference sequence). Trimming shortened V by 5 bases and J by 2 bases, and 12 bases separated the two germline ends. The CDR3 consists of 13 residues. CDR3 in DNA: TGCAGTGCTTCCCGGCGGGCGCAAGAGACCCAGTACTTC. Translation gives CSASRRAQETQYF.

The chain couples TRBV6-6 to TRBJ2-1; D is undetermined. The germline CDR1 and CDR2 sequences are MNHNY and SVGAGI (reference sequence). This CDR3 comprises 12 residues. V was pared by 5 bases and J by 7 bases, with 9 bases between. The DNA of the CDR3 is TGTGCCAGCAGTCGGGTGGGGAATGAGCAGTTCTTC. It specifies CASSRVGNEQFF.